This is a list of T cell receptor beta chains from one sample in a study of control samples from healthy donors and cancer patients. Here immunoSEQ multiplex PCR was the method, and the copy in TCRdb shows in-frame clones only, minus some. The sample contains around 130,000 clones, roughly 90% of which appear only once. Sequenced input: blood. Receptors originate from a man aged 50 or older in good health. Each CDR3 is given with its conserved first and last residue. Each record gives: D gene, clone size, V gene, J gene, CDR3 length, CDR3 protein, CDR3 DNA. The D gene is left open where the match is weak. Some rows mark clone size as missing; the rest say once, few, many or name a class of expanded clone.

.	.	TRBV12-3/TRBV12-4	TRBJ2-7	13	CASSLGSLYEQYF	TGTGCCAGCAGTTTGGGCAGCCTCTACGAGCAGTACTTC
.	.	TRBV6-1	TRBJ1-2	14	CASSEGFSSYGYTF	TGTGCCAGCAGTGAAGGCTTTTCCTCCTATGGCTACACCTTC
.	many	TRBV29-1	TRBJ1-1	13	CSVAEGGETEAFF	TGCAGCGTTGCAGAGGGTGGAGAGACTGAAGCTTTCTTT
.	.	TRBV4-1	TRBJ1-2	15	CASSQDVKGMNGYTF	TGCGCCAGCAGCCAAGACGTCAAAGGGATGAATGGCTACACCTTC
.	.	TRBV21-1	TRBJ1-1	18	CASSVLRDKKCKDTEAFF	TGTGCCAGCAGCGTCCTCCGGGACAAGAAGTGTAAGGACACTGAAGCTTTCTTT
.	.	TRBV6-5	TRBJ1-1	14	CASRQGITYTEAFF	TGTGCCAGCAGACAGGGTATTACGTACACTGAAGCTTTCTTT
.	.	TRBV11-2	TRBJ2-7	17	CASSSSRGAGFYYEQYF	TGTGCCAGCAGCTCCTCAAGGGGGGCAGGATTTTACTACGAGCAGTACTTC
.	.	TRBV7-2	TRBJ1-6	16	CASSLGFSSYNSPLHF	TGTGCCAGCAGCTTAGGTTTTAGCTCCTATAATTCACCCCTCCACTTT
TRBD2	once	TRBV24-1	TRBJ2-1	15	CATSDPGGDYNEQFF	TGTGCCACCAGTGACCCTGGGGGGGACTACAATGAGCAGTTCTTC
TRBD1	once	TRBV27	TRBJ1-2	13	CASSPDRGHGYTF	TGTGCCAGCAGCCCGGACAGGGGGCATGGCTACACCTTC
.	few	TRBV1	TRBJ2-1	13	CTSSQGGYNEQFF	TGCACCAGCAGCCAGGGGGGTTACAATGAGCAGTTCTTC
.	.	TRBV14	TRBJ2-3	17	CASSQGWGRASTDTQYF	TGTGCCAGCAGCCAAGGGTGGGGCAGGGCCAGCACAGATACGCAGTATTTT
.	once	TRBV5-1	TRBJ1-1	14	CASSLTGQNTEAFF	TGCGCCAGCAGCTTGACAGGTCAGAACACTGAAGCTTTCTTT
.	.	TRBV6-5	TRBJ1-6	14	CASSEMGVDSPLHF	TGTGCCAGCAGCGAGATGGGGGTGGATTCACCCCTCCACTTT
.	.	TRBV21-1	TRBJ1-2	16	CASSKPVGSANYGYTF	TGTGCCAGCAGCAAACCCGTAGGCTCAGCTAACTATGGCTACACCTTC
.	.	TRBV6-5	TRBJ2-3	13	CASSYSRDGTQYF	TGTGCCAGCAGTTACTCAAGGGACGGAACGCAGTATTTT
.	.	TRBV19	TRBJ1-3	14	CASSIGISGNTIYF	TGTGCCAGTAGTATAGGCATCTCTGGAAACACCATATATTTT
TRBD1	.	TRBV6-5	TRBJ1-2	14	CASRGSGTAYGYTF	TGTGCCAGCAGGGGATCCGGGACAGCCTATGGCTACACCTTC
TRBD2	.	TRBV5-4	TRBJ2-3	14	CASRGGAGTDTQYF	TGTGCCAGCCGCGGGGGGGCCGGCACAGATACGCAGTATTTT
TRBD1	once	TRBV6-5	TRBJ1-3	15	CASSYQGGGGNTIYF	TGTGCCAGCAGTTACCAAGGGGGCGGTGGAAACACCATATATTTT
TRBD1	.	TRBV11-2	TRBJ2-7	15	CASSSSGTGAPEQYF	TGTGCCAGCAGCTCCTCCGGGACAGGGGCTCCCGAGCAGTACTTC
.	.	TRBV21-1	TRBJ1-1	15	CASSKVRDPNTEAFF	TGTGCCAGCAGCAAAGTTCGGGATCCGAACACTGAAGCTTTCTTT
TRBD1	.	TRBV29-1	TRBJ2-4	16	CSVGGTGANRENIQYF	TGCAGCGTTGGGGGAACAGGGGCAAATCGGGAAAACATTCAGTACTTC
.	.	TRBV27	TRBJ1-5	15	CASSHGQSSNQPQHF	TGTGCCAGCAGCCACGGACAGAGCAGCAATCAGCCCCAGCATTTT